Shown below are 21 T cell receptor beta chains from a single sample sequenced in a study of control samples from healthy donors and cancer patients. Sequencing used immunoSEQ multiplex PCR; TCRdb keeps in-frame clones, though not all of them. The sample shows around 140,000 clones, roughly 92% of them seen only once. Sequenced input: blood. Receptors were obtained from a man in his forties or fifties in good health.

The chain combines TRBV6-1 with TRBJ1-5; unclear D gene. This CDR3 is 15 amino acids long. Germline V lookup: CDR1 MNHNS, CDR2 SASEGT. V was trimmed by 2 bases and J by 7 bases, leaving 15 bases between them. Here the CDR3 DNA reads TGTGCCAGCAGTGAATCCGTGGGAAGCGGACAGCCCCAGCATTTT. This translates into CASSESVGSGQPQHF.

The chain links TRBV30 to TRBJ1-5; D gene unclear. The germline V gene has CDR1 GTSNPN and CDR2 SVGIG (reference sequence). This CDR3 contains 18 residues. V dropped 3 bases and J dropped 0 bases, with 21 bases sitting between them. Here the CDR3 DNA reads TGTGCCTGGAGGGGAGCGGACCGACCTATTCATAGCAATCAGCCCCAGCATTTT. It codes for CAWRGADRPIHSNQPQHF.

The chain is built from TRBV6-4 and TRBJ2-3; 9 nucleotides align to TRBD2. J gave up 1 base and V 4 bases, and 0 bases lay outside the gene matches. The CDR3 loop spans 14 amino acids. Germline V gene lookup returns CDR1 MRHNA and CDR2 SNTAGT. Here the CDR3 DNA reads TGTGCCAGCAGTGGGACTAGCGGCACAGATACGCAGTATTTT. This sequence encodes CASSGTSGTDTQYF.

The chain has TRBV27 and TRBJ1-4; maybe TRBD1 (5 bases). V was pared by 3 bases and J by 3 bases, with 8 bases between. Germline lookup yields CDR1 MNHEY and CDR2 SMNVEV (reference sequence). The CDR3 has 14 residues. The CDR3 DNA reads TGTGCCAGCAGTTTCGCGGGGGCTAATGAAAAACTGTTTTTT. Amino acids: CASSFAGANEKLFF. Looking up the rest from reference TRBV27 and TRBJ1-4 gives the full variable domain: EAQVTQNPRYLITVTGKKLTVTCSQNMNHEYMSWYRQDPGLGLRQIYYSMNVEVTDKGDVPEGYKVSRKEKRNFPLILESPSPNQTSLYFCASSFAGANEKLFFGSGTQLSVL.

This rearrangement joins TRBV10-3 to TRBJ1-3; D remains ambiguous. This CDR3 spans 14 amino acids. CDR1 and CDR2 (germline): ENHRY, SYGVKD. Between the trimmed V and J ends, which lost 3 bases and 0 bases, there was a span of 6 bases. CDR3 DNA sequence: TGTGCCATCAGTGAAGGTCTCTCTGGAAACACCATATATTTT. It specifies CAISEGLSGNTIYF.

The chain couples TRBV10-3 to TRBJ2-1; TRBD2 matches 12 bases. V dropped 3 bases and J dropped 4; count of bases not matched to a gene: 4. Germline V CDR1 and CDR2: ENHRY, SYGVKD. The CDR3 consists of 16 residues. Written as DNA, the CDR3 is TGTGCCATCAGTGATACTAGCGGGAGGTTGTACAATGAGCAGTTCTTC. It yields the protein CAISDTSGRLYNEQFF.

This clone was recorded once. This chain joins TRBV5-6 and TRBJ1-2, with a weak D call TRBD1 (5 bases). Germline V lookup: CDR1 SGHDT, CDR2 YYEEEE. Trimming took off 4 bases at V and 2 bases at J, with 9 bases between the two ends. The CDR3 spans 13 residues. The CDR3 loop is CASSPQGNYGYTF. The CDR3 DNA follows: TGTGCCAGCAGCCCTCAGGGAAACTATGGCTACACCTTC. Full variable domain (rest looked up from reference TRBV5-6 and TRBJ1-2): DAGVTQSPTHLIKTRGQQVTLRCSPKSGHDTVSWYQQALGQGPQFIFQYYEEEERQRGNFPDRFSGHQFPNYSSELNVNALLLGDSALYLCASSPQGNYGYTFGSGTRLTVV.

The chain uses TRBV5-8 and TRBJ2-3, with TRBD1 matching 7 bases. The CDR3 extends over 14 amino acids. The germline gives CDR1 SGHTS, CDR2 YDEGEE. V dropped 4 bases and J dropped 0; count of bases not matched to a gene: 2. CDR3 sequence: CASSPTGSTDTQYF. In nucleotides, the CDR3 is TGTGCCAGCAGCCCGACAGGGAGCACAGATACGCAGTATTTT. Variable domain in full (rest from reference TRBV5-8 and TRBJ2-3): EAGVTQSPTHLIKTRGQQATLRCSPISGHTSVYWYQQALGLGLQFLLWYDEGEERNRGNFPPRFSGRQFPNYSSELNVNALELEDSALYLCASSPTGSTDTQYFGPGTRLTVL.

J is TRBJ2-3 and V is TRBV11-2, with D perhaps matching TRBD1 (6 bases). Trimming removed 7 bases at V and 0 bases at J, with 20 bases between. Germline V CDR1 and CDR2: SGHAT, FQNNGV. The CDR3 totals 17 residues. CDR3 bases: TGTGCCAGCAACCAATACCCAAGGGACACTAGCACAGATACGCAGTATTTT. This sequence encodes CASNQYPRDTSTDTQYF. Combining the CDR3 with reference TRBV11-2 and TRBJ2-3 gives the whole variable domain EAGVAQSPRYKIIEKRQSVAFWCNPISGHATLYWYQQILGQGPKLLIQFQNNGVVDDSQLPKDRFSAERLKGVDSTLKIQPAKLEDSAVYLCASNQYPRDTSTDTQYFGPGTRLTVL.

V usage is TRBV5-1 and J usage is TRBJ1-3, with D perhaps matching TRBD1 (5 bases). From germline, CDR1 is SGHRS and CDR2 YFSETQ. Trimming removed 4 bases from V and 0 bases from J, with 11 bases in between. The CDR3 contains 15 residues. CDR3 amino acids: CASSRDGNSGNTIYF. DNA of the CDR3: TGCGCCAGCAGCCGGGACGGAAACTCTGGAAACACCATATATTTT.

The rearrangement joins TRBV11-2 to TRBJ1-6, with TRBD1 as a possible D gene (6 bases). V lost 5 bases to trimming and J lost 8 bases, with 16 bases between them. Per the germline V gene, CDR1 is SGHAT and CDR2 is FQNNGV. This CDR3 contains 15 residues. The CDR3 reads CASSPQGREDSPLHF. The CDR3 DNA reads TGTGCCAGCAGCCCACAGGGAAGGGAGGATTCACCCCTCCACTTT.

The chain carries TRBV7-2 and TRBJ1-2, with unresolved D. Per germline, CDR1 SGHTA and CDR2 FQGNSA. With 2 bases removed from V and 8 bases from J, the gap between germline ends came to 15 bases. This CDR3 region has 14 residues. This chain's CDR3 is CASSLNGNTGGYTF. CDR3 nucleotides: TGTGCCAGCAGCTTAAATGGGAATACGGGGGGCTACACCTTC.

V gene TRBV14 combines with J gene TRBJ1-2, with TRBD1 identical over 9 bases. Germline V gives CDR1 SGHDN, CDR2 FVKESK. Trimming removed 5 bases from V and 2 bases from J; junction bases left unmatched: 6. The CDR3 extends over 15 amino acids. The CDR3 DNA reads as TGTGCCAGCAGCGACGGACAGGGGTTGAACTATGGCTACACCTTC. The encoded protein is CASSDGQGLNYGYTF.

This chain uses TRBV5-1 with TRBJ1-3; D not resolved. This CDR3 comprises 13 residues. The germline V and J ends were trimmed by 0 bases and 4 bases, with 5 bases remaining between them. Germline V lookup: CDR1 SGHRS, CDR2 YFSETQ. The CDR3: CASSLAGGNTIYF. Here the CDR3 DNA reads TGCGCCAGCAGCTTGGCCGGGGGAAACACCATATATTTT.

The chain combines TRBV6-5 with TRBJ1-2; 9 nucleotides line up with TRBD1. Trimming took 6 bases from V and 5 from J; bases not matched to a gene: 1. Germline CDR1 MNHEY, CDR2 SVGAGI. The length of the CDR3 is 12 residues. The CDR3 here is CASSGQGYGYTF. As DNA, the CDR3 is TGTGCCAGCAGCGGACAGGGGTATGGCTACACCTTC.

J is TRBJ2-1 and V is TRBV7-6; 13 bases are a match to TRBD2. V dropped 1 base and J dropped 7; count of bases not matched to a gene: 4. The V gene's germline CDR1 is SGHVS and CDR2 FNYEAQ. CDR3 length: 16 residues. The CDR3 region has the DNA TGTGCCAGCAGCTTAGAGGTGACTAGCGGGGGGAATGAGCAGTTCTTC. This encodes CASSLEVTSGGNEQFF. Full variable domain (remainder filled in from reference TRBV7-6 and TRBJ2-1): GAGVSQSPRYKVTKRGQDVALRCDPISGHVSLYWYRQALGQGPEFLTYFNYEAQQDKSGLPNDRFSAERPEGSISTLTIQRTEQRDSAMYRCASSLEVTSGGNEQFFGPGTRLTVL.

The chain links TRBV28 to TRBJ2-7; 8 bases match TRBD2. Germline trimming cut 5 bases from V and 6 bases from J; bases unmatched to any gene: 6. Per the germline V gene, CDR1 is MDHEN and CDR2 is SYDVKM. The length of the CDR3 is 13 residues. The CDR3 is CASSPGRGVEQYF. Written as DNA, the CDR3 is TGTGCCAGCAGTCCAGGGCGGGGGGTCGAGCAGTACTTC. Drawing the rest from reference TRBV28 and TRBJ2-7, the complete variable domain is DVKVTQSSRYLVKRTGEKVFLECVQDMDHENMFWYRQDPGLGLRLIYFSYDVKMKEKGDIPEGYSVSREKKERFSLILESASTNQTSMYLCASSPGRGVEQYFGPGTRLTVT.

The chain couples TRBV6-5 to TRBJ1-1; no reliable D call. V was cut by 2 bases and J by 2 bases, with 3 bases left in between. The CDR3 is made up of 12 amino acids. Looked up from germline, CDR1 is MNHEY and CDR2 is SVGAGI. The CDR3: CASSYANTEAFF. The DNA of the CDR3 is TGTGCCAGCAGTTACGCAAACACTGAAGCTTTCTTT.

CDR3 in amino acids: CASRLTGREKLFF. In DNA, the CDR3 is TGTGCCAGCAGGTTGACAGGGAGGGAAAAACTGTTTTTT. The chain employs TRBV6-5 and TRBJ1-4; 7 bases are a match to TRBD1. The V gene end was trimmed by 6 bases and the J gene end by 8 bases; junction bases not matched to a gene: 6. Germline V lookup: CDR1 MNHEY, CDR2 SVGAGI. The CDR3 extends over 13 amino acids.

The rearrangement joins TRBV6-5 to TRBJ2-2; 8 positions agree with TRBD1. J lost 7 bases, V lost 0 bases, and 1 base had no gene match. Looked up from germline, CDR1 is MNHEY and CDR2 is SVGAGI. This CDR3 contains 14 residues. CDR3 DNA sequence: TGTGCCAGCAGTTACTCGGGGACAGGCGGGGAGCTGTTTTTT. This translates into CASSYSGTGGELFF.

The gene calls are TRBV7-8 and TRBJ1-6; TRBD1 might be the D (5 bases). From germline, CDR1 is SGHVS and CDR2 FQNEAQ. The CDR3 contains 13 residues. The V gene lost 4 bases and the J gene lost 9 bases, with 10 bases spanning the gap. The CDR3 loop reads CASSSLGVSPLHF. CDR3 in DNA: TGTGCCAGCAGCTCACTAGGGGTTTCACCCCTCCACTTT.